A selection of T cell receptor beta chains follows, all from one sample in a study of T cell changes during pregnancy in multiple sclerosis. Clones were sequenced by immunoSEQ multiplex PCR, and TCRdb holds only the in-frame ones, with some missing. Of 40,000 to 60,000 clones listed, around 92% are singletons. This specimen was CD4+ T cells from peripheral blood mononuclear cells, taken in the third trimester of pregnancy. The source of these receptors is a female donor with multiple sclerosis, enrolled in a pregnancy study. Each CDR3 is given with its conserved first and last residue. Fields, in order: clone size, J gene, D gene, V gene, CDR3 protein. D genes are given only for firm matches. Clone size is given for some rows only: seen once, a few or many times, or a class if the clone is expanded.

clone size: -
J gene: TRBJ1-6
D gene: TRBD1
V gene: TRBV7-2
CDR3 protein: CASSLMGTGSKNSPLHF

clone size: once
J gene: TRBJ2-7
D gene: TRBD2
V gene: TRBV7-2
CDR3 protein: CASSLLGRGDKQYF

clone size: -
J gene: TRBJ1-6
D gene: -
V gene: TRBV5-4
CDR3 protein: CASSLLEEDSPLHF

clone size: -
J gene: TRBJ1-2
D gene: -
V gene: TRBV7-9
CDR3 protein: CASSSSRGPNGYTF

clone size: -
J gene: TRBJ2-2
D gene: -
V gene: TRBV5-4
CDR3 protein: CAAGRGNTGELFF

clone size: -
J gene: TRBJ2-1
D gene: TRBD2
V gene: TRBV11-3
CDR3 protein: CASSPRLAGAGDEQFF

clone size: -
J gene: TRBJ1-3
D gene: TRBD1
V gene: TRBV19
CDR3 protein: CASSLPTGTGNTIYF

clone size: -
J gene: TRBJ2-1
D gene: TRBD2
V gene: TRBV9
CDR3 protein: CASSVLAGGPRNEQFF

clone size: -
J gene: TRBJ1-6
D gene: -
V gene: TRBV6-6
CDR3 protein: CASSYPGRAPLHF

clone size: -
J gene: TRBJ2-7
D gene: -
V gene: TRBV6-6
CDR3 protein: CASTHQQGIREQYF

clone size: -
J gene: TRBJ1-1
D gene: TRBD1
V gene: TRBV6-6
CDR3 protein: CATRTGGTEAFF

clone size: few
J gene: TRBJ2-1
D gene: TRBD2
V gene: TRBV19
CDR3 protein: CASSISGLVSEQFF

clone size: -
J gene: TRBJ1-5
D gene: TRBD1
V gene: TRBV7-2
CDR3 protein: CASSQDRFSNQPQHF

clone size: -
J gene: TRBJ2-1
D gene: -
V gene: TRBV10-3
CDR3 protein: CAISDRSDEQFF

clone size: -
J gene: TRBJ1-6
D gene: TRBD1
V gene: TRBV7-3
CDR3 protein: CASSKKGQGNSPLHF

clone size: -
J gene: TRBJ1-3
D gene: -
V gene: TRBV19
CDR3 protein: CASTVLPAAGNTIYF

clone size: -
J gene: TRBJ2-1
D gene: -
V gene: TRBV10-1
CDR3 protein: CASSDMAGRGQFF

clone size: -
J gene: TRBJ1-5
D gene: TRBD1
V gene: TRBV5-6
CDR3 protein: CASSLAGQGASLGNQPQHF